This T cell receptor beta chain was obtained from a study of cytomegalovirus exposure and HLA in healthy donors. Study-wide results and caveats: Analysis was carried out at a later point, and it linked a missense DCLRE1C variant to TCR beta V- and J-gene trimming. One cluster of highly shared sequence variants probably arose as a sequencing artifact.

60 Vbeta and 13 Jbeta primers were used in PCR. Clones were read by immunoSEQ multiplex PCR, and TCRdb kept only the in-frame ones, dropping some. In the table there are about 62,000 clones, roughly 78% of which are singletons. Germline lookup yields CDR1 ENHRY and CDR2 SYGVKD. The V gene lost 4 bases and the J gene lost 0 bases, with 9 bases spanning the gap. The CDR3 extends over 15 amino acids. As concerns this clone: Its specificity is not known.

The TCR originated in a man aged 35-49 years in good health and CMV-seronegative. V and J are TRBV10-3 and TRBJ1-4; perhaps TRBD1 as D (6 bases). The sequenced sample consisted of PBMCs. CDR3 sequence: CAISAQGPTNEKLFF. CDR3 bases: TGTGCCATCAGTGCCCAGGGGCCAACTAATGAAAAACTGTTTTTT.